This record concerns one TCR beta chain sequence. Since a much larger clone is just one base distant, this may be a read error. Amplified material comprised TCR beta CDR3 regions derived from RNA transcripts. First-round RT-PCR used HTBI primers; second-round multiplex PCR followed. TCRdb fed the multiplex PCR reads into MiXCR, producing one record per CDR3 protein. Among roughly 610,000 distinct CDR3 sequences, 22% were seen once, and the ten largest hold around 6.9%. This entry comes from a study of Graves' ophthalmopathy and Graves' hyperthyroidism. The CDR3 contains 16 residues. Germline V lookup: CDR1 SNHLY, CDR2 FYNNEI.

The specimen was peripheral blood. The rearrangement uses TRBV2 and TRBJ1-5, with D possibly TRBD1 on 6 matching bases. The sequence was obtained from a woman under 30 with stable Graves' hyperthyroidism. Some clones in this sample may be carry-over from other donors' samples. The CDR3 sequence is CASSEGQVFSNHPQHF. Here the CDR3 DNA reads TGTGCCAGCAGTGAAGGACAGGTATTCAGCAATCATCCCCAGCATTTT.